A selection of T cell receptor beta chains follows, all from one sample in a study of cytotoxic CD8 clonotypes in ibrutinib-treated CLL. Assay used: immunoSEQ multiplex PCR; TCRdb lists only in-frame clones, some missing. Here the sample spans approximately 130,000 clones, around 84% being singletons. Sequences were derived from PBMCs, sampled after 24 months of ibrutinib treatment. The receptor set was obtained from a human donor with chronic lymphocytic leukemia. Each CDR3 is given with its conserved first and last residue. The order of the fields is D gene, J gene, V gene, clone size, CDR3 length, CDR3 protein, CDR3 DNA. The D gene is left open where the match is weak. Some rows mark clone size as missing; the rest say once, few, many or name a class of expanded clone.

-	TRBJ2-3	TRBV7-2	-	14	CASSLGTLSDTQYF	TGTGCCAGCAGCTTAGGGACCCTTTCAGATACGCAGTATTTT
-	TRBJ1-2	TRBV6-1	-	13	CASSPQWGYGYTF	TGTGCCAGCAGCCCCCAGTGGGGTTATGGCTACACCTTC
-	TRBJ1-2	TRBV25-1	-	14	CASSESGGNYGYTF	TGTGCCAGCAGTGAATCAGGAGGGAACTATGGCTACACCTTC
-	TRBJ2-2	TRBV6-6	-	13	CASSTGYTGELFF	TGTGCCAGCAGTACCGGCTACACCGGGGAGCTGTTTTTT
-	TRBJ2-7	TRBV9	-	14	CASSAIGTNGGQYF	TGTGCCAGCAGCGCAATCGGGACGAACGGGGGGCAGTACTTC
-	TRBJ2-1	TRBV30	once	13	CAWSRTVNEWQFF	TGTGCCTGGAGTCGGACCGTCAATGAGTGGCAGTTCTTC
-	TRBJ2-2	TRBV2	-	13	CAVRGAYTGELFF	TGTGCCGTACGTGGGGCGTACACCGGGGAGCTGTTTTTT
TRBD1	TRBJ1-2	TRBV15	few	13	CATSKDRGIGYTF	TGTGCCACCAGCAAGGACAGGGGCATTGGCTACACCTTC
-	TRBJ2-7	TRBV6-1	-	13	CASSEGPPYEQYF	TGTGCCAGCAGTGAGGGGCCACCGTACGAGCAGTACTTC
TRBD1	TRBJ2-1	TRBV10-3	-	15	CAISDGTGKVNEQFF	TGTGCCATCAGTGACGGGACAGGGAAGGTCAATGAGCAGTTCTTC
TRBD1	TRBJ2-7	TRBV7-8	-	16	CASSSDTGTGYYEQYF	TGTGCCAGCAGCTCTGACACCGGGACAGGTTACTACGAGCAGTACTTC
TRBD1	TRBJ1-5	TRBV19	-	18	CASSIDRDRGRFNQPQHF	TGTGCCAGTAGTATAGACCGGGACAGGGGACGTTTTAATCAGCCCCAGCATTTT
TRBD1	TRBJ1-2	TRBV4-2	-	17	CASSFLPPGQADYGYTF	TGTGCCAGCAGCTTCCTCCCCCCGGGACAGGCCGACTATGGCTACACCTTC
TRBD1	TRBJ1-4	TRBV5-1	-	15	CASSFGLGTDENLFF	TGCGCCAGCAGCTTTGGATTGGGGACAGACGAAAACCTGTTTTTT
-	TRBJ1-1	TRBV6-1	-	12	CASNGGPLEAFF	TGTGCCAGCAACGGGGGACCTTTAGAAGCTTTCTTT
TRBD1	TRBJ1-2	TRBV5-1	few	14	CASSSQGAAYGYTF	TGCGCCAGCAGCTCACAGGGGGCAGCTTATGGCTACACCTTC
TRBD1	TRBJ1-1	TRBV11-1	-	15	CASSSGQRENTEAFF	TGTGCCAGCAGCTCGGGACAGCGGGAGAACACTGAAGCTTTCTTT
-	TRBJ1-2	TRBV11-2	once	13	CASSLDEAYGYTF	TGTGCCAGCAGCTTAGACGAAGCCTATGGCTACACCTTC
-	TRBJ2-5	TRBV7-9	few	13	CASSLDSLETQYF	TGTGCCAGCAGCCTCGACAGTTTGGAGACCCAGTACTTC
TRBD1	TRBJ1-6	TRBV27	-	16	CASSDRGPLGGSPLHF	TGTGCCAGCAGCGACAGGGGACCTCTCGGGGGTTCACCCCTCCACTTT
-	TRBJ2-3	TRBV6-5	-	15	CASSRYKGGRDTQYF	TGTGCCAGCAGTCGCTACAAGGGGGGGAGAGATACGCAGTATTTT
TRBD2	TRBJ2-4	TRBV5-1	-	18	CASSQLAGGPGAKNIQYF	TGCGCCAGCAGCCAGCTAGCGGGGGGGCCGGGGGCCAAAAACATTCAGTACTTC
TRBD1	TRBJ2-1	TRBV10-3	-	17	CAISAITGTGVGNEQFF	TGTGCCATCAGTGCGATAACCGGGACAGGGGTGGGCAATGAGCAGTTCTTC
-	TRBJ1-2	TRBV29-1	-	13	CSVEGGANYGYTF	TGCAGCGTTGAAGGAGGGGCTAACTATGGCTACACCTTC
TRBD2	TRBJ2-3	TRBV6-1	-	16	CASSETSGGYTDTQYF	TGTGCCAGCAGTGAGACTAGCGGGGGGTACACAGATACGCAGTATTTT
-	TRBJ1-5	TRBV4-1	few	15	CASSQSRGLGQPQHF	TGCGCCAGCAGCCAATCCAGGGGACTCGGTCAGCCCCAGCATTTT
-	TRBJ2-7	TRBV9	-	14	CASKPEDSSFEQYF	TGTGCCAGCAAACCTGAGGACAGTAGTTTTGAGCAGTACTTC